This T cell receptor beta chain was identified during a study of spatial heterogeneity in lung cancer. Overall study: The study consistently detected more beta-chain than alpha-chain sequences.

Time point in this sample: sample taken at primary tumor resection. TCRs were sequenced from unsorted whole RNA of tumor, nontumor lung or PBMC. This CDR3 spans 15 amino acids. Germline assignment: CDR1 SGHDT and CDR2 YYEEEE. The ends lost 2 bases at V and 8 bases at J; junction bases unmatched: 5. TCRdb recomputed calls from the 5' RACE reads with MiXCR, one row per CDR3 protein. Of approximately 10,000 distinct CDR3 sequences detected, about 15% appear once; the ten largest clones hold around 50%. This clonotype occurred a few times. The V gene is TRBV5-6, the J gene TRBJ2-1, with 12 bases that match TRBD1. This sample comprised PBMCs, obtained at surgery. The clonotype comes from a male donor with early-stage non-small cell lung cancer. In nucleotides, the CDR3 is TGTGCCAGCAGCTTTGGGGACAGGGGGCGGGATGAGCAGTTCTTC. Translation gives CASSFGDRGRDEQFF. The variable domain in full, completed from reference TRBV5-6 and TRBJ2-1, reads DAGVTQSPTHLIKTRGQQVTLRCSPKSGHDTVSWYQQALGQGPQFIFQYYEEEERQRGNFPDRFSGHQFPNYSSELNVNALLLGDSALYLCASSFGDRGRDEQFFGPGTRLTVL.